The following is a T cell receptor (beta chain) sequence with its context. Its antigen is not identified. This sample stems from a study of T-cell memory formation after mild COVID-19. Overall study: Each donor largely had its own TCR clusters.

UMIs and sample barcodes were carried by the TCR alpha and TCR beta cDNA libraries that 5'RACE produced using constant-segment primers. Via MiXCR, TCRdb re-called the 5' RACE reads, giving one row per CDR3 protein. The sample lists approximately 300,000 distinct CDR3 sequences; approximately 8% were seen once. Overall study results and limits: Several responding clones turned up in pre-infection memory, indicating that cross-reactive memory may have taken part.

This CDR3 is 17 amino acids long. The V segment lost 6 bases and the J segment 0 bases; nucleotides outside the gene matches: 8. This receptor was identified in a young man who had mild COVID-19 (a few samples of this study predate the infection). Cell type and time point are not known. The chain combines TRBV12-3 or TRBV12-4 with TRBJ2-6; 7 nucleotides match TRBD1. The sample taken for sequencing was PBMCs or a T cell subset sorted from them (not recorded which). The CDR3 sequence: CASRLRDSISGANVLTF. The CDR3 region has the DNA TGTGCCAGCAGGCTCCGGGACAGCATCTCTGGGGCCAACGTCCTGACTTTC.